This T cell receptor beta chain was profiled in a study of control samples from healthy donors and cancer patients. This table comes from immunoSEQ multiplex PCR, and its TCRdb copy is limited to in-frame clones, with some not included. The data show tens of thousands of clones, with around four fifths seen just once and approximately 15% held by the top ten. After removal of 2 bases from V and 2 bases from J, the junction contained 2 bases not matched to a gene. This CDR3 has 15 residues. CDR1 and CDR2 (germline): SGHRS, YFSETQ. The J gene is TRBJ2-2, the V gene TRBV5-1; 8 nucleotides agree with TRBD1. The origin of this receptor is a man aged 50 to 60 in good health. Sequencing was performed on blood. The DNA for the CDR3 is TGCGCCAGCAGCTTAGGGACAGGAAACACCGGGGAGCTGTTTTTT. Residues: CASSLGTGNTGELFF.